This T cell receptor beta chain was profiled in a study of tumor and adjacent non-tumor tissue in lung cancer. Study-level points and caveats: Significantly higher TCR diversity was found in tumor than normal lung.

Germline CDR1 reads MNHEY; CDR2 reads SVGEGT. CDR3 length equals 16 residues. No cell sorting was done before RNA was extracted from the tissue. With regard to this clonotype: Its antigen is unknown. Sequence at one end of the junction differs from germline and may be a read error.

A modified ARM-PCR protocol with three rounds of nested PCR amplified TCRbeta. TCRdb reanalysed the multiplex PCR reads using MiXCR and keeps one entry per CDR3 protein. The data show more than 120,000 distinct CDR3 sequences, around 61% seen once. Material for sequencing was lung tumor tissue. The gene calls are TRBV6-2 or TRBV6-3 and TRBJ2-2; 9 bases line up with TRBD1. This clonotype was obtained from a man aged 55 to 69 with small cell lung cancer. CDR3 amino acids: CANSSAGTGFVGELFF. The CDR3 DNA reads as TGTGCCAACAGTTCCGCCGGGACAGGGTTTGTTGGGGAGCTGTTTTTT.